These 30 T cell receptor beta chains were all obtained from the same sample, sequenced in a study of Tregs in tolerant kidney transplant recipients. Profiled with immunoSEQ multiplex PCR; TCRdb holds only in-frame clones, not every one. The sample data list over 14,000 clones. Mixed chimerism was transient after nonmyeloablative marrow transplants from related graft donors. This specimen was CD4+ T cells from blood (PBMCs), taken 12 months after the transplant. Receptors originate from a human patient who received a combined kidney and bone marrow transplant. Some of the T cells might come from the graft donor.

On this clone: The CDR3 end lies 3 residues beyond the end of the read and is filled in from the germline J gene. The chain has TRBV5-1 and TRBJ1-2, with 10 bases aligning to TRBD1. Germline-derived CDR1 and CDR2 are SGHRS and YFSETQ. V lost 5 bases and J lost 4; bases outside the gene matches: 5. This CDR3 is built from 14 residues. The CDR3 protein is CASSPGTGVYGYTF. The DNA read from the CDR3 is TGCGCCAGCAGTCCCGGGACAGGGGTCTATGGC.

On this clone itself: The read comes to an end 3 residues before the CDR3 does, leaving the germline J gene to fill in the end. J is TRBJ2-7 and V is TRBV5-5; D possibly corresponds to TRBD2 (6 bases). CDR1 SGHKS and CDR2 YYEKEE come from the germline V gene (reference sequence). Trimming shortened V by 7 bases and J by 4 bases, and 15 bases separated the two germline ends. The CDR3 sequence is 13 residues long. Incomplete CDR3 DNA: TGTGCCAGCTGCACGGAGGGCTATTACGAG. It translates to CASCTEGYYE. The full CDR3 is CASCTEGYYEQYF.

As concerns this clone: Coverage ceases 3 residues before the CDR3 finishes, and the germline J gene fills in the end. The V and J genes are TRBV11-1 and TRBJ1-3; maybe TRBD1 (6 bases). The CDR3 extends over 15 amino acids. Germline loops: CDR1 SGHAT, CDR2 FQDESV (reference sequence). Trimming took off 2 bases at V and 0 bases at J, with 8 bases between the two ends. The chain's CDR3 is CASSLRQASGNTIYF. Partial CDR3 DNA: TGTGCCAGCAGCTTAAGACAGGCCTCTGGAAACACC.

About this clone itself: The read halts 3 residues ahead of the CDR3 end, with the missing end drawn from the germline J gene. V and J are TRBV2 and TRBJ1-6; perhaps TRBD1 as D (5 bases). V was trimmed by 2 bases and J by 9 bases, leaving 11 bases between them. Germline V CDR1 and CDR2: SNHLY, FYNNEI. The CDR3 runs 14 residues. The part of the CDR3 DNA that was read is TGTGCCAGCAGTGAACAGGGTATTGGTTCACCC. It is translated as CASSEQGIGSP. The full CDR3 protein is CASSEQGIGSPLHF.

As regards this clone: The DNA ends 3 residues before the CDR3 does, and the rest of the CDR3 is filled in from the germline J gene. V usage is TRBV10-3 and J usage is TRBJ2-3; TRBD2 matches 7 bases. V shed 8 bases and J 2 bases; nucleotides not matched to a gene: 7. CDR3 length equals 14 residues. The germline V gene encodes CDR1 ENHRY and CDR2 SYGVKD. The sequenced part of the CDR3 DNA is TGTGCCATCTCTAGCGGATCTCTCACAGATACG. This gives the protein CAISSGSLTDT. The full CDR3 protein is CAISSGSLTDTQYF.

A word on this clone: Read data end 3 residues before the CDR3 end; the end is taken from the germline J gene. The rearrangement links TRBV20-1 to TRBJ2-3, with D unresolved. Looked up from germline, CDR1 is DFQATT and CDR2 is SNEGSKA (reference sequence). The CDR3 sequence is 15 residues long. V shed 4 bases and J shed 2 bases, with 16 bases lying between them. The chain's CDR3 is CSATSGSYFTDTQYF. The CDR3 DNA, read in part, is TGCAGTGCTACCTCCGGGTCCTACTTCACAGATACG.

Details on this clone: One junction end does not reproduce the germline sequence, and a read error may be involved. The read terminates 3 residues before the CDR3 end, so the remaining end is supplied by the germline J gene. V is TRBV4-2 and J is TRBJ2-4, with D possibly matching TRBD2 (5 bases). The CDR3 is made up of 18 amino acids. Germline CDR1 LGHNA, CDR2 YNFKEQ. The sequenced CDR3 bases are TGCGCCAGCAGCCAAGGTGGGTGGTCGAAGAGCGGCGAAAACATT. Translated: CASSQGGWSKSGENI. The whole CDR3 region reads CASSQGGWSKSGENIQYF.

About this clone itself: The read stops 3 residues short of the end of the CDR3; the missing end is completed from the germline J gene. The gene calls are TRBV2 and TRBJ2-1; TRBD2 agrees at 7 bases. Germline V lookup: CDR1 SNHLY, CDR2 FYNNEI. The CDR3 has 15 amino acids. The trim removed 5 bases at V and 7 bases at J, leaving 11 bases unmatched. Partial CDR3 DNA: TGTGCCAGCAGTCTGACTAGCAGTCGTAAGAATGAG. As protein: CASSLTSSRKNE. The entire CDR3 protein reads CASSLTSSRKNEQFF. The variable domain in full, with the rest retrieved from reference TRBV2 and TRBJ2-1, is EPEVTQTPSHQVTQMGQEVILRCVPISNHLYFYWYRQILGQKVEFLVSFYNNEISEKSEIFDDQFSVERPDGSNFTLKIRSTKLEDSAMYFCASSLTSSRKNEQFFGPGTRLTVL.

Points on this clone: The read gets to within 3 residues of the CDR3 end, and the germline J gene fills in the rest. The V and J genes are TRBV5-1 and TRBJ2-7; tentatively, D is TRBD1 (6 bases). V shed 5 bases and J shed 5 bases, with 17 bases lying between them. The CDR3 has 14 amino acids. Germline V gene data show CDR1 as SGHRS and CDR2 as YFSETQ. The CDR3 sequence is CASSPGHQNDEQYF. The part of the CDR3 DNA that was read is TGCGCCAGCAGTCCGGGACACCAAAACGACGAG.

Comment on this clone: The read ends 3 residues shy of where the CDR3 ends; the end is completed using the germline J gene. The genes are TRBV7-9 and TRBJ2-1; no reliable D call. The CDR3 covers 12 residues. V was cut by 1 base and J by 6 bases, with 4 bases left in between. Germline values: CDR1 SEHNR, CDR2 FQNEAQ (reference sequence). The sequenced part of the CDR3 DNA is TGTGCCAGCAGCTTAGTATCCAATGAG. It specifies CASSLVSNE. The full-length CDR3 reads as CASSLVSNEQFF. The variable domain in full, with the rest retrieved from reference TRBV7-9 and TRBJ2-1, is DTGVSQNPRHKITKRGQNVTFRCDPISEHNRLYWYRQTLGQGPEFLTYFQNEAQLEKSRLLSDRFSAERPKGSFSTLEIQRTEQGDSAMYLCASSLVSNEQFFGPGTRLTVL.

A remark on this clone: The read ends 3 residues early relative to the CDR3; the germline J gene fills the gap. This chain links TRBV19 with TRBJ2-3, with D possibly TRBD2 on 6 matching bases. The CDR3 is 15 residues long. V dropped 1 base and J dropped 0 bases, with 8 bases sitting between them. Germline values: CDR1 LNHDA, CDR2 SQIVND (reference sequence). The CDR3 bases that were read are TGTGCCAGTAGTATAGTTAGCGGTAGCACAGATACG. Residues: CASSIVSGSTDT. In full, the CDR3 is CASSIVSGSTDTQYF.

On this clone: The CDR3 goes on 3 residues after the read ends, and that part is filled in from the germline J gene. This chain joins TRBV10-3 and TRBJ1-5, with D possibly being TRBD1 (5 bases). This CDR3 has 13 amino acids. Germline assignment: CDR1 ENHRY and CDR2 SYGVKD. The V end was cut by 2 bases, the J end by 7 bases, with 9 bases between. CDR3 bases read: TGTGCCATCAGTGAGGGGGCAGGACAGCCC. The encoded protein is CAISEGAGQP. The whole CDR3 protein reads CAISEGAGQPQHF.

In the case of this clone: The DNA ends 3 residues before the CDR3 does, and the rest of the CDR3 is filled in from the germline J gene. This chain uses TRBV5-6 with TRBJ1-2; weak D call: TRBD1 (6 bases). V was shortened by 4 bases and J by 4 bases, with 11 bases between the two germline ends. Per the germline V gene, CDR1 is SGHDT and CDR2 is YYEEEE. The CDR3 loop spans 13 amino acids. The DNA read from the CDR3 is TGTGCCAGCAGCCTGACAGGAATCTATGGC. Protein: CASSLTGIYG. The whole CDR3 region reads CASSLTGIYGYTF.

A note on this clone: Read data end 3 residues before the CDR3 end; the end is taken from the germline J gene. This chain uses TRBV20-1 with TRBJ1-6, with TRBD1 matching 9 bases. CDR3 size: 13 residues. Trimming took 6 bases from V and 6 from J; bases not matched to a gene: 3. Looked up from germline, CDR1 is DFQATT and CDR2 is SNEGSKA (reference sequence). CDR3 loop: CSAPDRGNSPLHF. CDR3 bases read: TGCAGTGCCCCGGACAGGGGTAATTCACCC.

With respect to this clone: The read falls 3 residues short of the CDR3 end, and the missing part is taken from the germline J gene. V and J are TRBV7-2 and TRBJ1-5; D might be TRBD1 (5 bases). The germline gives CDR1 SGHTA, CDR2 FQGNSA. Trimming stripped 1 base from V and 8 bases from J, with 9 bases between. The CDR3 is 13 residues long. CDR3 residues: CASSLDGGKPQHF. The sequenced part of the CDR3 DNA is TGTGCCAGCAGCTTAGACGGGGGAAAGCCC.

The covered CDR3 bases are TGTGCCAGCTCACCACCCCAGGTCTATCAGCCC. This codes for CASSPPQVYQP. The whole CDR3 reads CASSPPQVYQPQHF. The chain combines TRBV18 with TRBJ1-5; D is unresolved. The CDR3 goes on 3 residues after the read ends, and that part is filled in from the germline J gene. The CDR3 length is 14 residues. Trimming cost V 0 bases and J 5 bases, with 8 bases left between them. CDR1 and CDR2 (germline): KGHSH, LQKENI.

A note on this clone: Read data end 3 residues before the CDR3 end; the end is taken from the germline J gene. The chain links TRBV5-1 to TRBJ2-7; 7 positions match TRBD1. The CDR3 is 15 residues long. The J segment lost 0 bases and the V segment lost 0 bases, leaving 3 bases of the junction unmatched. In germline, CDR1 is SGHRS, CDR2 YFSETQ. Partial CDR3 DNA: TGCGCCAGCAGCTTGGCGGCAGGGGGCTCCTACGAG. It yields the protein CASSLAAGGSYE. The CDR3 in full is CASSLAAGGSYEQYF. Together with reference TRBV5-1 and TRBJ2-7, the CDR3 gives the full variable domain: KAGVTQTPRYLIKTRGQQVTLSCSPISGHRSVSWYQQTPGQGLQFLFEYFSETQRNKGNFPGRFSGRQFSNSRSEMNVSTLELGDSALYLCASSLAAGGSYEQYFGPGTRLTVT.

As for this clone: The CDR3 end lies 3 residues beyond the end of the read and is filled in from the germline J gene. The rearrangement joins TRBV7-2 to TRBJ2-7, with D possibly matching TRBD2 (6 bases). CDR1 SGHTA and CDR2 FQGNSA come from the germline V gene. This CDR3 comprises 14 residues. The V end lost 3 bases, the J end lost 0 bases, and 9 bases lay between the germline ends. The CDR3 reads CASSFGGISYEQYF. Incomplete CDR3 DNA: TGTGCCAGCAGCTTCGGCGGGATCTCCTACGAG.

A note on this clone: The read halts 3 residues ahead of the CDR3 end, with the missing end drawn from the germline J gene. This sequence joins TRBV30 and TRBJ1-2; 7 bases fit TRBD1. The germline gives CDR1 GTSNPN, CDR2 SVGIG (reference sequence). V lost 7 bases to trimming and J lost 7 bases; unmatched junction nucleotides: 6. The CDR3 has 11 amino acids. The CDR3 protein is CASTGTAGYTF. The sequenced part of the CDR3 DNA is TGTGCCTCCACCGGGACAGCTGGC.

This clone registers medium-sized by frequency. Coverage ceases 3 residues before the CDR3 finishes, and the germline J gene fills in the end. This rearrangement joins TRBV5-1 to TRBJ2-5, with 7 bases lining up with TRBD1. The germline gives CDR1 SGHRS, CDR2 YFSETQ. V gave up 4 bases and J gave up 2 bases; unmatched junction bases: 11. The CDR3 extends over 16 amino acids. CDR3 DNA (partial): TGCGCCAGCAGCACCGGGACAGTTATTTTTCAAGAGACC. The encoded protein is CASSTGTVIFQET. From start to end, the CDR3 is CASSTGTVIFQETQYF.

For this clone: The observed sequence ends 3 residues before the CDR3 terminus, with the missing tail filled in from the germline J gene. V and J are TRBV18 and TRBJ1-2, with D perhaps TRBD1 (5 bases). The CDR3 contains 13 residues. Trimming pared 6 bases from V and 4 bases from J, leaving 12 bases between. Germline V gene data show CDR1 as KGHSH and CDR2 as LQKENI. This CDR3 is CASSPSQGYGYTF. CDR3 DNA, as far as it was read: TGTGCCAGCTCCCCAAGTCAGGGCTATGGC.

Of note for this clone: The read halts 3 residues ahead of the CDR3 end, with the missing end drawn from the germline J gene. J is TRBJ2-2 and V is TRBV20-1, with 9 bases identical to TRBD2. CDR1 is DFQATT, CDR2 SNEGSKA, per germline (reference sequence). This CDR3 is built from 16 residues. V lost 2 bases to trimming and J lost 5 bases; unmatched junction nucleotides: 9. This chain's CDR3 is CSARRWAGGPTGELFF. CDR3 DNA (partial): TGCAGTGCTAGAAGGTGGGCGGGAGGGCCAACCGGGGAG.

Points on this clone: Read sequence stops 3 residues before the CDR3 end, and the germline J gene provides the missing end. V and J are TRBV19 and TRBJ1-2; D might be TRBD1 (5 bases). V gave up 2 bases and J gave up 2 bases, with 15 bases separating them. The germline V gene encodes CDR1 LNHDA and CDR2 SQIVND (reference sequence). This CDR3 region has 16 residues. The CDR3 region is CASSIQDKDKNYGYTF. The CDR3 bases that were read are TGTGCCAGTAGTATACAGGATAAGGACAAAAACTATGGC.

Concerning this clone itself: The read gets to within 3 residues of the CDR3 end, and the germline J gene fills in the rest. The J gene is TRBJ1-1, the V gene TRBV12-3 or TRBV12-4, with a tentative D call TRBD1 (6 bases). Trimming left V 8 bases short and J 5 bases short, with 18 bases between. The CDR3 runs 14 residues. The CDR3 bases that were read are TGTGCCAGCCGCCGGGACAACGGGGGGACTGAA. Amino acid sequence: CASRRDNGGTE. The entire CDR3 reads CASRRDNGGTEAFF.

In the case of this clone: The DNA ends 3 residues before the CDR3 does, and the rest of the CDR3 is filled in from the germline J gene. The chain joins TRBV5-1 to TRBJ2-7; 8 bases map to TRBD1. The CDR3 has 15 residues. V shed 0 bases and J 2 bases; nucleotides not matched to a gene: 4. Germline CDR1 is SGHRS and CDR2 is YFSETQ. The CDR3 sequence: CASSLAQGATYEQYF. CDR3 bases read: TGCGCCAGCAGCTTGGCTCAGGGGGCCACCTACGAG.

The DNA read from the CDR3 is TGCGCCAGCAGCTTGGCCGGGGACAGGAATCCTATGAACACTGAA. This translates into CASSLAGDRNPMNTE. The full CDR3 protein reads CASSLAGDRNPMNTEAFF. The chain is built from TRBV5-1 and TRBJ1-1, with 8 bases fitting TRBD1. Read coverage stops 3 residues before the CDR3 terminus; the germline J gene supplies the remainder. With V trimmed by 0 bases and J by 0 bases, 10 bases remained unmatched. This CDR3 spans 18 amino acids. Germline CDR1 and CDR2: SGHRS and YFSETQ.

As for this clone: The read terminates 3 residues before the CDR3 end, so the remaining end is supplied by the germline J gene. Additional DNA sequences in this sample encode the identical CDR3. The chain is built from TRBV2 and TRBJ2-7; D is unclear. CDR3 length equals 11 residues. Trimming shortened V by 4 bases and J by 3 bases, and 4 bases separated the two germline ends. Germline loops: CDR1 SNHLY, CDR2 FYNNEI. The CDR3 spells CASSVSYEQYF. The CDR3 bases that were read are TGTGCCAGCAGTGTTAGCTACGAG. Full variable domain (rest looked up from reference TRBV2 and TRBJ2-7): EPEVTQTPSHQVTQMGQEVILRCVPISNHLYFYWYRQILGQKVEFLVSFYNNEISEKSEIFDDQFSVERPDGSNFTLKIRSTKLEDSAMYFCASSVSYEQYFGPGTRLTVT.

For this clone: The read comes to an end 3 residues before the CDR3 does, leaving the germline J gene to fill in the end. The V call is TRBV7-2, the J call TRBJ2-7; D unclear. This CDR3 comprises 14 residues. Trimming took off 0 bases at V and 3 bases at J, with 9 bases between the two ends. Germline values: CDR1 SGHTA, CDR2 FQGNSA. The CDR3 reads CASSLAAAFYEQYF. The sequenced CDR3 bases are TGTGCCAGCAGCTTAGCTGCGGCTTTCTACGAG.

Note on this clone: The read terminates 3 residues before the CDR3 end, so the remaining end is supplied by the germline J gene. V usage is TRBV7-9 and J usage is TRBJ2-3; TRBD2 agrees at 8 bases. J gave up 5 bases and V 4 bases, and 8 bases lay outside the gene matches. The length of the CDR3 is 15 residues. Germline V gives CDR1 SEHNR, CDR2 FQNEAQ (reference sequence). This chain's CDR3 is CASSWDSGTGDTQYF. The sequenced CDR3 bases are TGTGCCAGCAGCTGGGATAGCGGGACGGGAGATACG.

Regarding this clone: The DNA ends 3 residues before the CDR3 does, and the rest of the CDR3 is filled in from the germline J gene. The V gene is TRBV19, the J gene TRBJ1-3; D may be TRBD1 (6 bases). The CDR3 runs to 15 residues. The germline CDR1 and CDR2 sequences are LNHDA and SQIVND (reference sequence). Between the trimmed V and J ends, which lost 8 bases and 0 bases, there was a span of 14 bases. Partial CDR3 DNA: TGTGCCAGTCTTCGAATAGGGGGCTCTGGAAACACC. It codes for CASLRIGGSGNT. The full CDR3 protein reads CASLRIGGSGNTIYF.